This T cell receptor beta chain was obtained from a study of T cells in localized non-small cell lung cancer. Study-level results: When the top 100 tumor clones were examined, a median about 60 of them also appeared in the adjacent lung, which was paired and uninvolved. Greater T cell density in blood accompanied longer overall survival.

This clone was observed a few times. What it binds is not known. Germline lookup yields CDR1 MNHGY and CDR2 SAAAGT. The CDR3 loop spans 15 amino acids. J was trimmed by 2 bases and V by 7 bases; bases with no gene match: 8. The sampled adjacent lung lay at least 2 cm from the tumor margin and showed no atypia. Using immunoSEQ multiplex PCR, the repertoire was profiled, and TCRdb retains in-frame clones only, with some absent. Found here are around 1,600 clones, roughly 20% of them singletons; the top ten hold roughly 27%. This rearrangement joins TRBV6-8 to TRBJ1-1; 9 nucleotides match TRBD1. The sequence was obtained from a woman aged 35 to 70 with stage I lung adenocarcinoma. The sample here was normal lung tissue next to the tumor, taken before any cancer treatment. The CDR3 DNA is TGTGCCAGCAACCCCCGGGGACAGGGCAACACTGAAGCTTTCTTT. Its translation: CASNPRGQGNTEAFF.